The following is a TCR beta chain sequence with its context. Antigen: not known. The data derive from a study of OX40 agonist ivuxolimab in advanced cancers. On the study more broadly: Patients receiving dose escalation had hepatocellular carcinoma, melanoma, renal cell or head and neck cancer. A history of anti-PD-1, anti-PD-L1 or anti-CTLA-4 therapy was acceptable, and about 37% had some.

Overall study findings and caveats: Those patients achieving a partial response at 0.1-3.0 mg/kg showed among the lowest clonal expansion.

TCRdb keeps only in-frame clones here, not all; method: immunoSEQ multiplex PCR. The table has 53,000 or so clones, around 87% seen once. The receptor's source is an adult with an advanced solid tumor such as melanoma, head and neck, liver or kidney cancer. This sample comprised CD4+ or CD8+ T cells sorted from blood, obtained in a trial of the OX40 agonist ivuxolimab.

The CDR3 sequence is CASSKGQLISGYEQYF. In nucleotides, the CDR3 is TGTGCCAGCAGCAAGGGACAGCTGATCTCCGGGTACGAGCAGTACTTC. This rearrangement joins TRBV5-4 to TRBJ2-7, with TRBD1 matching over 7 bases. Germline V CDR1 and CDR2: SGHNT, YYREEE (reference sequence). Trimming cost V 4 bases and J 4 bases; bases outside gene matches: 14. This CDR3 region has 16 residues. Full variable domain (rest looked up from reference TRBV5-4 and TRBJ2-7): ETGVTQSPTHLIKTRGQQVTLRCSSQSGHNTVSWYQQALGQGPQFIFQYYREEENGRGNFPPRFSGLQFPNYSSELNVNALELDDSALYLCASSKGQLISGYEQYFGPGTRLTVT.